A single sample is the source of the 20 T cell receptor beta chains below, sequenced in a study of blood T cell repertoires in COVID-19. Produced via immunoSEQ multiplex PCR; TCRdb's table is partial and in-frame only. The data show about 240,000 clones, around 90% seen once. Input material: peripheral blood. The source of these receptors is a woman aged 25-40 years with acute or convalescent COVID-19.

DNA of the CDR3: TGTGCCAGCAGCTTGGGTATATCGGCAGGGAGGAACTATGGCTACACCTTC. Amino acid sequence: CASSLGISAGRNYGYTF. This chain connects TRBV5-6 to TRBJ1-2; D possibly corresponds to TRBD1 (5 bases). This CDR3 has 17 amino acids. Trimming pared 0 bases from V and 2 bases from J, leaving 17 bases between. Germline lookup yields CDR1 SGHDT and CDR2 YYEEEE.

This clone occurred once. The DNA of the CDR3 is TGCAGCGTGGGGGGGGCCCAAATCTATGGCTACACCTTC. Protein product: CSVGGAQIYGYTF. The chain is built from TRBV29-1 and TRBJ1-2, with D perhaps TRBD1 (6 bases). Germline V gene sequence: CDR1 SQVTM, CDR2 ANQGSEA. V was cut by 6 bases and J by 4 bases, with 15 bases left in between. The CDR3 is made up of 13 amino acids.

The J gene is TRBJ1-2, the V gene TRBV19; D ambiguous. The V end was cut by 5 bases, the J end by 0 bases, with 16 bases between. The CDR3 length is 16 residues. The germline V gene encodes CDR1 LNHDA and CDR2 SQIVND (reference sequence). The CDR3 spells CASSAKDRVANYGYTF. The CDR3 DNA is TGTGCCAGTAGTGCAAAAGACCGGGTGGCTAACTATGGCTACACCTTC.

V and J are TRBV19 and TRBJ2-6; D might be TRBD2 (6 bases). The CDR3 length is 15 residues. Trimming stripped 5 bases from V and 0 bases from J, with 8 bases between. Germline assignment: CDR1 LNHDA and CDR2 SQIVND (reference sequence). This CDR3 is CASSLTSSGANVLTF. Written as DNA, the CDR3 is TGTGCCAGTAGTTTGACTAGCTCTGGGGCCAACGTCCTGACTTTC.

This chain connects TRBV25-1 to TRBJ1-1; a weak D match, TRBD1 (6 bases). CDR1 MGHDK and CDR2 SYGVNS come from the germline V gene. CDR3 length: 13 amino acids. The CDR3 DNA reads as TGTGCGGCCCTTCGACAGGAGAACACTGAAGCTTTCTTT. Protein: CAALRQENTEAFF.

This clone was counted a single time. The rearrangement joins TRBV5-1 to TRBJ2-7; D perhaps matches TRBD1 (5 bases). Germline V gene sequence: CDR1 SGHRS, CDR2 YFSETQ. V was shortened by 5 bases and J by 3 bases, with 18 bases between the two germline ends. This CDR3 region has 15 residues. This CDR3 reads CASRNGANSFYEQYF. CDR3 in DNA: TGCGCCAGCAGGAATGGGGCCAACTCGTTCTACGAGCAGTACTTC.

V and J are TRBV6-5 and TRBJ2-2, with 7 bases matching TRBD2. The junction had 8 bases not matched to a gene; V was cut back by 6 bases and J by 7 bases. The V gene's germline CDR1 is MNHEY and CDR2 SVGAGI. The CDR3 has 14 amino acids. CDR3 sequence: CASSHVAGVGELFF. DNA of the CDR3: TGTGCCAGCAGCCACGTAGCGGGCGTCGGGGAGCTGTTTTTT.

The V and J genes are TRBV7-2 and TRBJ2-7, with a weak D call TRBD1 (6 bases). CDR3 length: 15 residues. Germline lookup yields CDR1 SGHTA and CDR2 FQGNSA. Trimming removed 3 bases at V and 3 bases at J, with 15 bases between. The CDR3, as DNA: TGTGCCAGCAGCTTGGAACCGGGGACAATCTACGAGCAGTACTTC. Protein sequence: CASSLEPGTIYEQYF.

This clone was found a few times. The chain is built from TRBV6-5 and TRBJ1-2; 7 positions agree with TRBD1. This CDR3 spans 16 amino acids. The germline V gene encodes CDR1 MNHEY and CDR2 SVGAGI. Trimming took 4 bases from V and 1 from J; bases not matched to a gene: 9. CDR3 DNA sequence: TGTGCCAGCAGTTCGCGACGGACAGGCGATAACTATGGCTACACCTTC. Protein: CASSSRRTGDNYGYTF.

As for this clone: Other DNA sequences of this sample code for an identical CDR3. The rearrangement uses TRBV11-2 and TRBJ2-7; no definite D call. Trimming removed 4 bases from V and 4 bases from J, with 5 bases in between. Germline lookup yields CDR1 SGHAT and CDR2 FQNNGV. The CDR3 is 11 residues long. CDR3 nucleotide sequence: TGTGCCAGCAGCTCCCTGTACGAGCAGTACTTC. It is translated as CASSSLYEQYF.

This chain joins TRBV7-3 and TRBJ2-5; TRBD1 aligns across 9 bases. V lost 4 bases, J lost 4 bases, and 13 bases stayed unmatched. There are 17 residues in the CDR3. The V gene's germline CDR1 is SGHTA and CDR2 FQGTGA. CDR3 DNA sequence: TGTGCCAGCAGCTCACTACCGGGACAGGGCCACTTAGAGACCCAGTACTTC. It specifies CASSSLPGQGHLETQYF.

The count of this clone is one. This chain links TRBV5-4 with TRBJ2-2; D remains unclear. Per the germline V gene, CDR1 is SGHNT and CDR2 is YYREEE (reference sequence). This CDR3 spans 11 amino acids. Trimming shortened V by 4 bases and J by 4 bases, and 2 bases separated the two germline ends. The CDR3 DNA is TGTGCCAGCAGCCGCACCGGGGAGCTGTTTTTT. Translating gives CASSRTGELFF. Looking up the rest from reference TRBV5-4 and TRBJ2-2 gives the full variable domain: ETGVTQSPTHLIKTRGQQVTLRCSSQSGHNTVSWYQQALGQGPQFIFQYYREEENGRGNFPPRFSGLQFPNYSSELNVNALELDDSALYLCASSRTGELFFGEGSRLTVL.

The chain is built from TRBV4-2 and TRBJ2-1, with 8 bases lining up with TRBD2. The CDR3 is 18 amino acids. Unmatched junction bases numbered 15, after V lost 1 base and J lost 7 bases. CDR1 LGHNA and CDR2 YNFKEQ come from the germline V gene. CDR3 in DNA: TGTGCCAGCAGCCAAGCCCCCTTAGGAGCGGGAGCCGAAAATGAGCAGTTCTTC. Amino acids: CASSQAPLGAGAENEQFF.

The V gene is TRBV5-1, the J gene TRBJ1-3; the match to TRBD1 covers 8 bases. Germline loops: CDR1 SGHRS, CDR2 YFSETQ. Trimming removed 0 bases from V and 4 bases from J; junction bases left unmatched: 3. CDR3 length: 15 amino acids. This CDR3 reads CASSLAGGFGNTIYF. The DNA of the CDR3 is TGCGCCAGCAGCTTGGCAGGGGGCTTCGGAAACACCATATATTTT.

The chain recombines TRBV12-3 or TRBV12-4 with TRBJ2-7; tentative D call: TRBD1 (6 bases). Deletions cut 6 bases from V and 5 bases from J, with 14 bases between. The CDR3 totals 13 residues. CDR3 protein: CASSPYQGNEQYF. CDR3 DNA sequence: TGTGCCAGCAGCCCTTACCAGGGGAACGAGCAGTACTTC.

This chain links TRBV6-1 with TRBJ2-7; 7 nucleotides line up with TRBD1. V lost 1 base and J lost 5; bases outside the gene matches: 11. The CDR3 is made up of 16 amino acids. Germline V gene sequence: CDR1 MNHNS, CDR2 SASEGT. The CDR3 nucleotides are TGTGCCAGCAGTGAAGAAGTGTGGGGACAGTCCCACGAGCAGTACTTC. Encoded protein: CASSEEVWGQSHEQYF.

V is TRBV3-1 (or the pseudogene TRBV3-2) and J is TRBJ2-7, with TRBD1 matching over 8 bases. Germline values: CDR1 LGHDT, CDR2 YNNKEL (reference sequence). Trimming at V came to 0 bases and at J to 2 bases, leaving 18 bases not matched to a gene. This CDR3 comprises 20 residues. The CDR3 loop reads CASSQENPRGSGQGPYEQYF. CDR3 bases: TGTGCCAGCAGCCAAGAGAATCCCCGAGGGAGTGGACAGGGTCCCTACGAGCAGTACTTC.

J is TRBJ2-1 and V is TRBV10-3; tentatively, D is TRBD2 (5 bases). The V and J ends lost 3 bases and 13 bases respectively, with 10 bases between them. The CDR3 covers 11 residues. Germline CDR1 is ENHRY and CDR2 is SYGVKD. CDR3 in amino acids: CAISDSRTQFF. The CDR3 DNA reads TGTGCCATCAGTGACTCCCGGACTCAGTTCTTC.

The CDR3 nucleotides are TGTGCCAGCAGCTTGCTCTATCCCGATGACTATGGCTACACCTTC. Translated: CASSLLYPDDYGYTF. The V call is TRBV5-6, the J call TRBJ1-2; no clear D gene. CDR1 SGHDT and CDR2 YYEEEE come from the germline V gene. The V end lost 1 base, the J end lost 3 bases, and 13 bases lay between the germline ends. This CDR3 has 15 residues.

The chain recombines TRBV19 with TRBJ1-5; 7 bases are shared with TRBD1. The V gene end was trimmed by 7 bases and the J gene end by 7 bases; junction bases not matched to a gene: 10. This CDR3 spans 14 amino acids. In germline, CDR1 is LNHDA, CDR2 SQIVND (reference sequence). CDR3 coding DNA: TGTGCCAGTACCCTTATAGGGGGCAGACAGCCCCAGCATTTT. This codes for CASTLIGGRQPQHF.